Following are 27 T cell receptor beta chains from one sample sequenced in a study of blood T cell repertoires in COVID-19. Only in-frame clones appear in the TCRdb table, and some are missing; sequencing was by immunoSEQ multiplex PCR. Of a few hundred thousand clones in the sample, about 86% were seen once. The material sequenced was peripheral blood. These receptors all stem from a woman aged 50 to 65 with COVID-19, enrolled during active disease.

Only a few counts were recorded for this clone. V gene TRBV7-9 combines with J gene TRBJ2-7, with 9 bases aligning to TRBD2. The V gene's germline CDR1 is SEHNR and CDR2 FQNEAQ (reference sequence). This CDR3 has 16 residues. The trim removed 4 bases at V and 5 bases at J, leaving 12 bases unmatched. The CDR3 loop reads CASSSPWTSDEDEQYF. CDR3 nucleotide sequence: TGTGCCAGCAGCTCCCCCTGGACTAGCGACGAAGACGAGCAGTACTTC.

This clone appeared a single time. The genes are TRBV4-3 and TRBJ2-7, with 9 bases that match TRBD2. Losses at the gene ends were 0 bases for V and 4 bases for J; bases not matched to a gene: 10. The CDR3 is 17 residues long. CDR1 and CDR2 (germline): LGHNA, YSLEER. For the CDR3, the DNA is TGCGCCAGCAGCCAAGATCGAGGGGCTAGCGGGGTGTACGAGCAGTACTTC. Residues: CASSQDRGASGVYEQYF.

The gene calls are TRBV5-1 and TRBJ2-2; 8 bases agree with TRBD2. The CDR3 length is 15 residues. Looked up from germline, CDR1 is SGHRS and CDR2 is YFSETQ. With V trimmed by 5 bases and J by 1 base, 4 bases remained unmatched. This chain's CDR3 is CASRQLAGNTGELFF. The CDR3 nucleotides read TGCGCCAGCAGACAGCTAGCGGGGAACACCGGGGAGCTGTTTTTT.

The genes are TRBV21-1 and TRBJ2-2; the D call in the table, TRBD2, was not verified against the DNA. TRBV21-1 is reported as a pseudogene. The CDR3 is 18 amino acids. CDR3 nucleotide sequence: TGTGCCAGCTCCGGGGGGGTGGCGGGACAGACCAACACCGGGGAGCTGTTTTTT. This gives the protein CASSGGVAGQTNTGELFF.

Only one count was recorded for this clone. The rearrangement joins TRBV7-3 to TRBJ2-6, with D possibly being TRBD2 (5 bases). This CDR3 region has 16 residues. The V gene's germline CDR1 is SGHTA and CDR2 FQGTGA. Trimming cost V 0 bases and J 4 bases, with 10 bases left between them. CDR3 nucleotide sequence: TGTGCCAGCAGCTTAACAGGAGGTACAGGGGCCAACGTCCTGACTTTC. Translated, it gives CASSLTGGTGANVLTF.

The chain uses TRBV5-4 and TRBJ2-5; 8 bases are a match to TRBD2. The germline V gene encodes CDR1 SGHNT and CDR2 YYREEE (reference sequence). The CDR3 totals 15 residues. V was pared by 0 bases and J by 4 bases, with 5 bases of the junction left unmatched. The CDR3 is CASSLEAGGTETQYF. The CDR3 bases are TGTGCCAGCAGCTTGGAGGCGGGGGGTACAGAGACCCAGTACTTC.

V and J are TRBV2 and TRBJ1-2; D gene uncertain. The germline V and J ends were trimmed by 4 bases and 0 bases, with 12 bases remaining between them. This CDR3 spans 15 amino acids. Germline CDR1 SNHLY, CDR2 FYNNEI. The CDR3 sequence is CASSGIRLSNYGYTF. Here the CDR3 DNA reads TGTGCCAGCAGTGGAATCAGGCTGTCTAACTATGGCTACACCTTC.

This clone was found once. The chain links TRBV18 to TRBJ1-4; 9 nucleotides line up with TRBD1. Germline V gene data show CDR1 as KGHSH and CDR2 as LQKENI. The CDR3 extends over 15 amino acids. V lost 3 bases, J lost 6 bases, and 5 bases stayed unmatched. This CDR3 reads CASSPWDRVDEKLFF. Here the CDR3 DNA reads TGTGCCAGCTCACCCTGGGACAGGGTCGATGAAAAACTGTTTTTT.

This clone was observed once. The CDR3 nucleotides read TGTGCCAGCAGCTTTTCTAGGACAGGGGGTATTGAAGCTTTCTTT. Translation: CASSFSRTGGIEAFF. V usage is TRBV5-4 and J usage is TRBJ1-1; TRBD1 matches at 10 bases. The CDR3 loop spans 15 amino acids. V lost 2 bases and J lost 7; bases outside the gene matches: 8. Per germline, CDR1 SGHNT and CDR2 YYREEE (reference sequence). Variable domain in full (rest from reference TRBV5-4 and TRBJ1-1): ETGVTQSPTHLIKTRGQQVTLRCSSQSGHNTVSWYQQALGQGPQFIFQYYREEENGRGNFPPRFSGLQFPNYSSELNVNALELDDSALYLCASSFSRTGGIEAFFGQGTRLTVV.

This clone has at least ten counts. The chain's CDR3 is CASSLWTGRSPLHF. CDR3 DNA sequence: TGTGCCAGCAGCTTATGGACAGGGCGATCACCCCTCCACTTT. V and J are TRBV5-6 and TRBJ1-6, with TRBD1 matching 8 bases. CDR3 length equals 14 residues. Germline-derived CDR1 and CDR2 are SGHDT and YYEEEE. Trimming took 2 bases from V and 10 from J; bases not matched to a gene: 5.

V usage is TRBV23-1 and J usage is TRBJ1-6, with unresolved D. TRBV23-1 is treated as an ORF (open reading frame) with a function not yet certain. V was cut by 3 bases and J by 16 bases, with 28 bases left in between. This CDR3 has 17 amino acids. Here the CDR3 reads CASSHPSFVDTLLALHF. CDR3 nucleotide sequence: TGCGCCAGCAGTCACCCGTCCTTCGTAGACACGCTCCTTGCACTCCACTTT.

The rearrangement joins TRBV20-1 to TRBJ1-1; D is ambiguous. The germline gives CDR1 DFQATT, CDR2 SNEGSKA (reference sequence). The CDR3 is made up of 9 amino acids. V gave up 5 bases and J gave up 11 bases, with 9 bases separating them. In DNA form, the CDR3 reads TGCAGTGCTGGCCCGGGTGCTTTCTTT. Protein sequence: CSAGPGAFF.

The chain is built from TRBV6-5 and TRBJ1-1; D unclear. The CDR3 is 16 residues long. Germline-derived CDR1 and CDR2 are MNHEY and SVGAGI. The V gene lost 4 bases and the J gene lost 2 bases, with 17 bases spanning the gap. The CDR3 is CASSSPLATHNTEAFF. CDR3 DNA: TGTGCCAGCAGTTCCCCCCTAGCAACTCACAACACTGAAGCTTTCTTT.

This chain links TRBV28 with TRBJ2-7, with D unclear. This CDR3 is 15 amino acids long. Trimming cost V 2 bases and J 2 bases, with 13 bases left between them. Per germline, CDR1 MDHEN and CDR2 SYDVKM. The CDR3: CASSLSRGKAYEQYV. The CDR3 nucleotides read TGTGCCAGCAGTTTAAGCCGAGGCAAGGCCTACGAGCAGTACGTC.

This clone was seen more than once but under ten times. The rearrangement joins TRBV20-1 to TRBJ2-7; D possibly corresponds to TRBD1 (5 bases). Per the germline V gene, CDR1 is DFQATT and CDR2 is SNEGSKA (reference sequence). V gave up 1 base and J gave up 9 bases, with 10 bases separating them. The CDR3 length is 11 residues. The CDR3 sequence: CSARGGVRQYF. The CDR3 DNA reads TGCAGTGCTAGAGGGGGCGTGAGGCAGTACTTC.

This clone was counted a few times. The chain carries TRBV11-2 and TRBJ1-2; the match to TRBD1 covers 11 bases. The CDR3 is 16 amino acids. Unmatched junction bases numbered 7, after V lost 3 bases and J lost 4 bases. CDR1 and CDR2 (germline): SGHAT, FQNNGV. CDR3 sequence reads: CASSFSRDRGTYGYTF. CDR3 nucleotides: TGTGCCAGCAGCTTCTCGCGGGACAGGGGGACCTATGGCTACACCTTC.

V usage is TRBV12-5 and J usage is TRBJ2-1; no clear D gene. The CDR3 has 12 amino acids. The germline gives CDR1 LGHNT, CDR2 FRNRAP. The V end was cut by 2 bases, the J end by 6 bases, with 5 bases between. In DNA, the CDR3 is TGTGCTAGTGGTTTGTACGGCAATGAGCAGTTCTTC. It codes for CASGLYGNEQFF.

This clone is a singleton in its sample. V usage is TRBV24-1 and J usage is TRBJ2-3; no clear D. The V gene's germline CDR1 is KGHDR and CDR2 SFDVKD. This CDR3 comprises 12 residues. V gave up 11 bases and J gave up 6 bases, with 14 bases separating them. For the CDR3, the DNA is TGTGCCATACGCGGCGGAGCGGATACGCAGTATTTT. It specifies CAIRGGADTQYF.

The gene calls are TRBV2 and TRBJ1-3; possibly TRBD1 for D (6 bases). This CDR3 is 14 amino acids long. V shed 7 bases and J shed 2 bases, with 12 bases lying between them. CDR1 is SNHLY and CDR2 is FYNNEI in the germline V gene. In DNA form, the CDR3 reads TGTGCCAGCAAGACGGACAGAGCTGGAAACACCATATATTTT. Translating it yields CASKTDRAGNTIYF.

The V and J genes are TRBV19 and TRBJ2-1; 9 bases align to TRBD1. This CDR3 region has 15 residues. Germline CDR1 LNHDA, CDR2 SQIVND (reference sequence). Trimming cost V 10 bases and J 6 bases; bases outside gene matches: 13. The CDR3 here is CATNQLGQGINEQFF. CDR3 bases: TGTGCCACGAATCAGCTAGGACAGGGGATCAATGAGCAGTTCTTC.

In this sample, this clone turned up once. In the same sample, other DNA sequences code for this CDR3. The chain combines TRBV6-5 with TRBJ2-1, with a weak D call TRBD2 (5 bases). This CDR3 has 15 amino acids. Germline V gene data show CDR1 as MNHEY and CDR2 as SVGAGI. The germline V and J ends were trimmed by 0 bases and 1 base, with 7 bases remaining between them. The chain's CDR3 is CASSYSSGSYNEQFF. Here the CDR3 DNA reads TGTGCCAGCAGTTACTCGTCGGGGTCCTACAATGAGCAGTTCTTC.

This clone occurred once. CDR3 in amino acids: CASSQGQGRQETQYF. The CDR3 coding sequence is TGTGCCAGCTCACAGGGACAGGGCAGACAAGAGACCCAGTACTTC. V and J are TRBV18 and TRBJ2-5; 9 positions agree with TRBD1. CDR3 length: 15 residues. The germline gives CDR1 KGHSH, CDR2 LQKENI. Losses at the gene ends were 4 bases for V and 2 bases for J; bases not matched to a gene: 5.

This clone was observed once. This sequence joins TRBV4-2 and TRBJ1-1; possibly TRBD1 for D (6 bases). The germline V gene encodes CDR1 LGHNA and CDR2 YNFKEQ. This CDR3 has 13 residues. Deletions cut 0 bases from V and 8 bases from J, with 10 bases between. CDR3 region: CASSQEFRGEAFF. In DNA, the CDR3 is TGTGCCAGCAGCCAAGAGTTTAGGGGGGAAGCTTTCTTT.

This chain links TRBV6-5 with TRBJ2-7, with a weak D call TRBD1 (6 bases). With 11 bases removed from V and 0 bases from J, the gap between germline ends came to 14 bases. Per germline, CDR1 MNHEY and CDR2 SVGAGI. The CDR3 loop spans 13 amino acids. Here the CDR3 DNA reads TGTGCCGCGTCAAGGGGGAGCTCCTACGAGCAGTACTTC. It translates to CAASRGSSYEQYF.

The count of this clone is one. This rearrangement joins TRBV3-1 (or the pseudogene TRBV3-2) to TRBJ2-7; 11 nucleotides line up with TRBD2. Trimming removed 4 bases from V and 2 bases from J; junction bases left unmatched: 4. The CDR3 runs 15 residues. Germline V gene sequence: CDR1 LGHDT, CDR2 YNNKEL (reference sequence). The CDR3 DNA is TGTGCCAGCAGCCGTGGGACTAGCGGCCCCTACGAGCAGTACTTC. The encoded protein is CASSRGTSGPYEQYF.

The rearrangement uses TRBV19 and TRBJ1-5, with D maybe TRBD1 (6 bases). Trimming shortened V by 10 bases and J by 0 bases, and 10 bases separated the two germline ends. The germline V gene has CDR1 LNHDA and CDR2 SQIVND (reference sequence). The CDR3 sequence is 13 residues long. CDR3 DNA sequence: TGTGCCACCCGGACAGTTAGCAATCAGCCCCAGCATTTT. Translated: CATRTVSNQPQHF.

The V gene is TRBV6-5, the J gene TRBJ2-1; D is possibly TRBD1 (6 bases). The germline V gene has CDR1 MNHEY and CDR2 SVGAGI. The CDR3 contains 13 residues. The V end was cut by 8 bases, the J end by 4 bases, with 12 bases between. The CDR3 here is CASSYREYNEQFF. CDR3 DNA: TGTGCCAGCTCTTACAGGGAATACAATGAGCAGTTCTTC.